This T cell receptor (beta chain) was captured in a study of glioma-infiltrating T cells. Findings and limits, study-wide: Very few CDR3 sequences were shared between tissue and blood. Non-neoplastic patients had below-expected tissue-blood divergence, while all gliomas exceeded expectation.

This clonotype was seen at least ten times. The antigen remains undetermined. The iRepertoire nested amplicon-rescue multiplex PCR amplified TCR alpha and beta CDR3s from RNA. One-step reverse transcription and amplification started from approximately 100-400 ng of tissue mRNA or PBMC total RNA. TCRdb called the multiplex PCR reads again in MiXCR, with one record for every CDR3 protein. The sample has approximately 120,000 distinct CDR3 sequences, 20% to 30% seen once. The V gene's germline CDR1 is SGHNT and CDR2 YYREEE (reference sequence). With 0 bases removed from V and 4 bases from J, the gap between germline ends came to 11 bases. The CDR3 extends over 15 amino acids.

The chain is built from TRBV5-4 and TRBJ2-1, with a tentative D call TRBD1 (5 bases). The sequenced sample was glioma tissue, nonneoplastic brain tissue, or PBMCs (not recorded which). This TCR came from a human donor with low-grade glioma or glioblastoma, undergoing nonglioma brain surgery, or in good health (not recorded which). The CDR3 protein is CASSLGRQTYNEQFF. The CDR3 DNA reads as TGTGCCAGCAGCTTGGGTAGACAGACTTACAATGAGCAGTTCTTC.